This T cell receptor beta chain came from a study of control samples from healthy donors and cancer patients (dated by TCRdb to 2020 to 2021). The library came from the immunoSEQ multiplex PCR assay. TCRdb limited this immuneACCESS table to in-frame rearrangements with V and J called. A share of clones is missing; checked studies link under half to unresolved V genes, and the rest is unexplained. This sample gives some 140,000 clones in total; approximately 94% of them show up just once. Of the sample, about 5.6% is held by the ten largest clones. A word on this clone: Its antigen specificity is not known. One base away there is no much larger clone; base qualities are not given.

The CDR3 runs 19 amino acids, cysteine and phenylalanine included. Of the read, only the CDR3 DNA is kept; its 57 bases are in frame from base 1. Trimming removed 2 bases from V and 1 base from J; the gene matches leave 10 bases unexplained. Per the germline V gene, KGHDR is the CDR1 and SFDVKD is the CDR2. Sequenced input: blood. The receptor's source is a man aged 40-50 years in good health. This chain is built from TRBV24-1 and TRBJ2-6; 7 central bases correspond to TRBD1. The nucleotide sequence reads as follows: TGTGCCACCAGTGATTCGAATCCGGGACAGTTTTCTGGGGCCAACGTCCTGACTTTC. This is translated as CATSDSNPGQFSGANVLTF.